What follows are 13 T cell receptor beta chains derived from one specimen sequenced in a study of tumor and adjacent non-tumor tissue in lung cancer. Three rounds of nested PCR, following a modified ARM-PCR protocol, produced the TCRbeta library. TCRdb processed the multiplex PCR reads anew with MiXCR; each CDR3 protein has one entry. The sample has over 110,000 distinct CDR3 sequences, roughly 70% seen once; the top ten hold over 15%. This sample's RNA came from whole unsorted tissue. Sequenced: lung tumor tissue. All receptors come from a man aged 55 to 69 with small cell lung cancer.

On this clonotype: The conserved closing phenylalanine or tryptophan is absent in this CDR3, likely reflecting a read error. J is TRBJ2-7 and V is TRBV28, with 9 bases fitting TRBD1. CDR1 and CDR2 (germline): MDHEN, SYDVKM. CDR3 length: 15 amino acids. Here the CDR3 DNA reads TGTGCCAGCAGCCAACCGGGACAGGGTTCCTACGAACAGTACCTC. Its translation is CASSQPGQGSYEQYL.

This clonotype was counted at least ten times. J is TRBJ2-3 and V is TRBV6-6; D might be TRBD1 (5 bases). The CDR3 consists of 15 residues. The V gene lost 2 bases and the J gene lost 6 bases, with 15 bases spanning the gap. CDR1 is MNHNY, CDR2 SVGAGI, per germline (reference sequence). The CDR3 sequence: CASSYLAGRWDTQYF. The DNA of the CDR3 is TGTGCCAGCAGTTACCTCGCAGGGCGGTGGGATACGCAGTATTTT.

Points on this clonotype: The junction departs from the called germline gene at one end, perhaps through a read error. The V call is TRBV12-3 or TRBV12-4, the J call TRBJ1-1, with D possibly matching TRBD1 (6 bases). This CDR3 has 14 amino acids. The DNA of the CDR3 is TGTGCCGGCAGTCGACAGGTGTGGGGGACTGAAGCTTTCTTT. Its protein product is CAGSRQVWGTEAFF.

The chain recombines TRBV6-6 with TRBJ2-7; 12 bases line up with TRBD2. There are 16 residues in the CDR3. Germline CDR1 MNHNY, CDR2 SVGAGI (reference sequence). CDR3 sequence: CASSCGLAGYSYEQYV. DNA of the CDR3: TGCGCCAGCAGTTGCGGACTAGCGGGGTACTCCTACGAGCAGTACGTC.

Details on this clonotype: At one end, the junction sequence differs from germline, possibly due to a read error. This rearrangement joins TRBV20-1 to TRBJ2-3; weak D call: TRBD1 (5 bases). There are 13 residues in the CDR3. Germline CDR1 is DFQATT and CDR2 is SNEGSKA (reference sequence). CDR3 sequence (DNA): TGCAGTGCCCTACCCTGGGGCACAGATGCGCATTATTTT. It encodes CSALPWGTDAHYF.

The chain couples TRBV5-5 to TRBJ2-4; D unclear. Looked up from germline, CDR1 is SGHKS and CDR2 is YYEKEE (reference sequence). This CDR3 has 15 residues. The CDR3 is CASCLFQLAKNIQYF. CDR3 coding DNA: TGTGCTAGCTGCTTATTTCAATTAGCCAAAAACATTCAGTACTTC.

This clonotype was counted ten times or more. This chain links TRBV20-1 with TRBJ1-1; D gene uncertain. Per the germline V gene, CDR1 is DFQATT and CDR2 is SNEGSKA (reference sequence). V was cut by 2 bases and J by 0 bases, with 10 bases left in between. This CDR3 region has 14 residues. CDR3 residues: CSARLGVMNTEAFF. CDR3 DNA sequence: TGCAGTGCTAGACTGGGAGTCATGAACACTGAAGCTTTCTTT.

A single count supports this clonotype. The V gene is TRBV24-1, the J gene TRBJ1-3; D gene ambiguous. V gave up 5 bases and J gave up 4 bases, with 11 bases separating them. The germline V gene has CDR1 KGHDR and CDR2 SFDVKD. The CDR3 consists of 14 residues. This CDR3 is CATSGRHDGNTIYF. The CDR3, as DNA: TGTGCCACCAGTGGGCGACACGACGGAAACACCATATATTTT.

The V call is TRBV20-1, the J call TRBJ2-7; no reliable D call. The CDR3 runs to 11 residues. The germline V gene encodes CDR1 DFQATT and CDR2 SNEGSKA (reference sequence). As DNA, the CDR3 is TGCAGTGCTAGACAGGAATACGAGCAGTACGTT. It is translated as CSARQEYEQYV.

Worth noting for this clonotype: Relative to the germline gene, one junction end is altered; a read error may explain this. V is TRBV6-5 and J is TRBJ1-6; unclear D gene. CDR1 and CDR2 (germline): MNHEY, SVGAGI. The CDR3 spans 15 residues. In DNA, the CDR3 is TGTGCCAGTAGTTCGCTCCTGGGTGGGGATTCACCCCCCCACTTT. This sequence encodes CASSSLLGGDSPPHF.

The chain carries TRBV14 and TRBJ2-1, with TRBD2 identical over 9 bases. The CDR3 loop spans 15 amino acids. Per germline, CDR1 SGHDN and CDR2 FVKESK. Losses at the gene ends were 5 bases for V and 4 bases for J; bases not matched to a gene: 6. CDR3: CASSGWLAGYNEQFF. CDR3 in DNA: TGTGCCAGCAGCGGATGGCTAGCGGGATACAATGAGCAGTTCTTC.

With regard to this clonotype: A much larger clone lies a single base off, so this may be a read error. V and J are TRBV5-6 and TRBJ2-2, with a tentative D call TRBD2 (6 bases). CDR3 size: 17 residues. CDR1 is SGHDT and CDR2 is YYEEEE in the germline V gene. This CDR3 is CASSSYSGTVNTRELFF. Written as DNA, the CDR3 is TGTGCCAGCAGCTCTTATTCCGGGACTGTGAACACCAGGGAGCTGTTTTTT.

Of note for this clonotype: A much larger clone lies one base from this, so it may be a read error. V gene TRBV6-1 combines with J gene TRBJ2-2; 9 nucleotides align to TRBD1. Trimming took 10 bases from V and 4 from J; bases not matched to a gene: 7. The germline gives CDR1 MNHNS, CDR2 SASEGT. CDR3 length: 14 amino acids. The CDR3 loop reads CAITGGIGTGELFF. Here the CDR3 DNA reads TGTGCCATCACAGGGGGCATTGGCACCGGGGAGCTGTTTTTT.